This TCR beta chain was sequenced during a study of OX40 agonist ivuxolimab in advanced cancers. Concerning the study at large: Ivuxolimab was an agonistic, fully human IgG2 monoclonal antibody directed against OX40 (CD134), a costimulatory receptor. Intravenous ivuxolimab was administered to patients every 2 weeks at six dose levels: 0.01, 0.1, 0.3, 1.5, 3 and 10 mg/kg. Of the 50 to 55 dose-escalation patients, hepatocellular carcinoma was present in about 20, melanoma in approximately 15, renal cell carcinoma in 9 and head and neck cancer in 9. In the dose-escalation cohort, 82.7% of patients were male, and the mean age was around 60 years, with a range of roughly 20 to 79. Prior anti-PD-1, anti-PD-L1 or anti-CTLA-4 therapy was permitted, and checkpoint inhibitors had been received by 40% to 50% of dose-escalation patients. Partial responses were achieved by three dose-escalation patients, of whom one had hepatocellular carcinoma and two had cutaneous melanoma. The point of sequencing TCRbeta in the periphery was to test whether ivuxolimab changed TCR sequence diversity and drove clonal T-cell expansion. The paper covers the monotherapy dose-escalation part of the phase I ivuxolimab trial, which included N of about 50 patients. On the study overall, not on this receptor specifically: Partial responders in the 0.1-3.0 mg/kg groups had among the lowest normalized peripheral clonal expansion, especially among CD8+ T cells. The antigen specificity of the peripheral T cells that underwent clonal expansion was not determined. At doses of 0.1 to 3.0 mg/kg, clonal expansion of both CD4+ and CD8+ T cells in blood was seen between baseline and week 6. After ivuxolimab, more expanded clones were found on average in CD8+ T cells than in CD4+ T cells. Low levels of normalized T-cell clonal expansion were also seen in some patients who did not respond.

V drops 4 bases and J drops 8 bases, leaving 14 bases in between. Taken from cysteine to phenylalanine, the CDR3 has 13 residues. Only CDR3 DNA remains: 39 bases, in frame from the first base. The germline V gene encodes CDR1 SGHRS and CDR2 YFSETQ. The trial excluded patients who had a history of autoimmune disease or were on systemic immunosuppression. Peripheral blood for TCR sequencing was collected from all dose cohorts at baseline, on cycle 4 day 1, and on cycle 7 day 1. Samples came from an open-label, multicenter, first-in-human phase I dose-escalation trial of ivuxolimab. Adults with locally advanced or metastatic melanoma, renal cell, hepatocellular, or head and neck squamous cell carcinoma were enrolled in the trial. Before TCR sequencing, CD4+ and CD8+ T cells were separately sorted from peripheral blood. Points on this clone: Its antigen has not been determined. No per-base quality is available; no much larger clone lies one base away.

To sequence the TCRbeta CDR3 region, genomic DNA was isolated from the sorted cells. TCRbeta CDR3 regions were sequenced using the immunoSEQ Assay. The source is immuneACCESS, and TCRdb retained only in-frame sequences with V and J called. Part of the clones is not carried over; for the studies checked, unresolved V genes explain less than half of this, and the remainder is unexplained. The sample has approximately 84,000 clones on record, about 89% of them singletons. The ten largest clonotypes hold 0.43% of the sample. Recombination linked TRBV5-1 to TRBJ2-3; the D gene could be either TRBD1 or TRBD2, each agreeing at 5 bases. Sequenced here: CD4+ or CD8+ T cells sorted from blood, sampled in a trial of the OX40 agonist ivuxolimab. This clonotype was obtained from an adult with an advanced solid tumor such as melanoma, head and neck, liver or kidney cancer. The CDR3 here reads CASSLGDQGTQYF. The base sequence is TGCGCCAGCAGCCTTGGGGACCAGGGTACGCAGTATTTT.